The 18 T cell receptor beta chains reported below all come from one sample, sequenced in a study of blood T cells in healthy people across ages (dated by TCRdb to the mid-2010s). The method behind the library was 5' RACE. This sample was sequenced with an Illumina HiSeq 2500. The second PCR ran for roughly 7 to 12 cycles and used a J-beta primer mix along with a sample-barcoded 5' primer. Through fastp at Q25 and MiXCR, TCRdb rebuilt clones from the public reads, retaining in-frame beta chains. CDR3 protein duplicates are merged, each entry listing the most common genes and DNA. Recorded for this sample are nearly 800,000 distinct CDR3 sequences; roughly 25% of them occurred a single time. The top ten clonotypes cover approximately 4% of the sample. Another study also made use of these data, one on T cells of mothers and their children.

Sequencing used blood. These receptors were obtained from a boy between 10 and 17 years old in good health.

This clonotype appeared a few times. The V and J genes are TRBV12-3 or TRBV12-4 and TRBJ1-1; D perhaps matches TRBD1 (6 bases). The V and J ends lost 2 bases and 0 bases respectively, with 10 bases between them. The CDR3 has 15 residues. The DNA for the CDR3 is TGTGCCAGCAGTTTACCAGGGGCTCTGAACACTGAAGCTTTCTTT. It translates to CASSLPGALNTEAFF.

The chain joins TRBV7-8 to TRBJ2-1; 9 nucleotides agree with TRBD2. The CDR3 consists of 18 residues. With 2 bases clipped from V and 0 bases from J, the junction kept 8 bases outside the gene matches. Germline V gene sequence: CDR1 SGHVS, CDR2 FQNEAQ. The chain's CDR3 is CASSLRLAGTSSYNEQFF. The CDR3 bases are TGTGCCAGCAGCTTACGCCTAGCGGGGACGAGCTCCTACAATGAGCAGTTCTTC.

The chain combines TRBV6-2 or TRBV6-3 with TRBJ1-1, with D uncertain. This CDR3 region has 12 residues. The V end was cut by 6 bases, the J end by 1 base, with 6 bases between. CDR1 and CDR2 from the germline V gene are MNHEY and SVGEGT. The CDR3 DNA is TGTGCCAGCAGACAATGGAACACTGAAGCTTTCTTT. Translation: CASRQWNTEAFF.

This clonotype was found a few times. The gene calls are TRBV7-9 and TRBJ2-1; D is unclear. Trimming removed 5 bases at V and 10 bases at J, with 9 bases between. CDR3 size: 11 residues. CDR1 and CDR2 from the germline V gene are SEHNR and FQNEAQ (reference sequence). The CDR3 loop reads CASSPTPEQFF. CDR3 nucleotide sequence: TGTGCCAGCAGCCCCACTCCCGAGCAGTTCTTC.

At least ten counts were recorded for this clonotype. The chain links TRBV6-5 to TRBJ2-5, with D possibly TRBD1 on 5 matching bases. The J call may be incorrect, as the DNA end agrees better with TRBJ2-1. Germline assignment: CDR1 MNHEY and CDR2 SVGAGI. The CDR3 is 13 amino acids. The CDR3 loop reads CASSYRGIYEQFF. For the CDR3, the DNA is TGTGCCAGCAGTTACAGGGGTATCTATGAGCAGTTCTTC.

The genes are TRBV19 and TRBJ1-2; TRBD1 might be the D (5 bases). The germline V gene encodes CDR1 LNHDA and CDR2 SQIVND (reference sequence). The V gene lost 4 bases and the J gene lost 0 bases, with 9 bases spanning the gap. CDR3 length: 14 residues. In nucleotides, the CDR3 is TGTGCCAGTAGTAGCGGGGGAGCTAACTATGGCTACACCTTC. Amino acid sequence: CASSSGGANYGYTF. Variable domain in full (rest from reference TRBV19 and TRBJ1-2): DGGITQSPKYLFRKEGQNVTLSCEQNLNHDAMYWYRQDPGQGLRLIYYSQIVNDFQKGDIAEGYSVSREKKESFPLTVTSAQKNPTAFYLCASSSGGANYGYTFGSGTRLTVV.

The CDR3 DNA is TGTGCCAGCAGCTTAGTGTTTGACGGTGATACCCAGTACTTC. Translating gives CASSLVFDGDTQYF. The chain combines TRBV7-9 with TRBJ2-5; D call uncertain. The CDR3 has 14 amino acids. Germline V gene data show CDR1 as SEHNR and CDR2 as FQNEAQ (reference sequence). V lost 1 base, J lost 8 bases, and 14 bases lay in between.

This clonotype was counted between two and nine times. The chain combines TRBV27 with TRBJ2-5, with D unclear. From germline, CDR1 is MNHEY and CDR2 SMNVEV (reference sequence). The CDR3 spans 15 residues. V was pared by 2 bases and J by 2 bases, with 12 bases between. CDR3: CASSLNVESQETQYF. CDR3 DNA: TGTGCCAGCAGTTTAAATGTGGAAAGTCAAGAGACCCAGTACTTC.

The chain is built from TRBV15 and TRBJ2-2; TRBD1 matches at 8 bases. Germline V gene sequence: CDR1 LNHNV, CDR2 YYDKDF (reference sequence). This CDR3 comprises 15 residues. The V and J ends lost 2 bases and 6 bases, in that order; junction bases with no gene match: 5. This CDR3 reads CATSRIDRGAGELFF. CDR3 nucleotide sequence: TGTGCCACCAGCAGAATTGACAGGGGTGCCGGGGAGCTGTTTTTT.

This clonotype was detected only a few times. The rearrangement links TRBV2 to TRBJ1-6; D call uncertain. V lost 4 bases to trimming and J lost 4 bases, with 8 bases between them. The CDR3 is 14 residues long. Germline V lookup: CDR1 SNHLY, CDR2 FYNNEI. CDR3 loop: CASSGWQYNSPLHF. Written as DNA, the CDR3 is TGTGCCAGCAGTGGATGGCAGTATAATTCACCCCTCCACTTT.

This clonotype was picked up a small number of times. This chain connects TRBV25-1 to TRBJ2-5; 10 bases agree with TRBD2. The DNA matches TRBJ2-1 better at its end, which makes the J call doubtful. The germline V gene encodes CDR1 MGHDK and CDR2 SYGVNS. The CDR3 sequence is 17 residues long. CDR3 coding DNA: TGTGCCAGCAGTGAAAATCGTCCGGGACTAGCGCCCAATGAGCAGTTCTTC. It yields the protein CASSENRPGLAPNEQFF.

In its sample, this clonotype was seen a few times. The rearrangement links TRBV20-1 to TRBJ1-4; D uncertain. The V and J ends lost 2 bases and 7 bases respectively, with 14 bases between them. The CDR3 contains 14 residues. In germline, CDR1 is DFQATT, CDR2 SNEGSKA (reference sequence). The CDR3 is CSARPQRFGEKLFF. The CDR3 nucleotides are TGCAGTGCTAGACCTCAGAGGTTTGGTGAAAAACTGTTTTTT.

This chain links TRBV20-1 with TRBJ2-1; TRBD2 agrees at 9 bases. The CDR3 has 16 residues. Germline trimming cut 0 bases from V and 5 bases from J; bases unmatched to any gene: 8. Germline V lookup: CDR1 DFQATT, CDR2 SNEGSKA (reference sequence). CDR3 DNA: TGCAGTGCTAGAGATCAGCTAGCGGGGTTTCACAATGAGCAGTTCTTC. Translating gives CSARDQLAGFHNEQFF.

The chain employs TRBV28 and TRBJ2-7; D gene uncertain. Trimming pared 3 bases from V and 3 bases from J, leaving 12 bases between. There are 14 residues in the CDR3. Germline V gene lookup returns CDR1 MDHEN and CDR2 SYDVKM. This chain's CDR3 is CASSFSLEVYEQYF. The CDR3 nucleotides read TGTGCCAGCAGTTTCAGCTTAGAGGTCTACGAGCAGTACTTC.

The CDR3 nucleotides are TGTGCCAGCTCACCCCTGCGGGAGATAAATGAGCAGTTCTTC. Translation gives CASSPLREINEQFF. The chain is built from TRBV18 and TRBJ2-1; TRBD2 matches at 7 bases. The CDR3 runs to 14 residues. Germline values: CDR1 KGHSH, CDR2 LQKENI. V trimming: 3 bases; J trimming: 7 bases; junction bases outside the gene matches: 6.

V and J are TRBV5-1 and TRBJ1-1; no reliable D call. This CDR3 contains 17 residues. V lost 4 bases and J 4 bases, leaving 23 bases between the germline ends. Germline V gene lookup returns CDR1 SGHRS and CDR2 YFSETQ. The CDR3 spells CASSPDWSRTMTTEAFF. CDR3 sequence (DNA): TGCGCCAGCAGCCCCGATTGGTCCAGAACGATGACCACTGAAGCTTTCTTT.

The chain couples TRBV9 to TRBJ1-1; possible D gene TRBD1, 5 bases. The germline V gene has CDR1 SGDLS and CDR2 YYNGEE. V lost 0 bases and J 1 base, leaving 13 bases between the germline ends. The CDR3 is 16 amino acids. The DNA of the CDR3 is TGTGCCAGCAGCGTAGAGGAGACAGTCTCGAACACTGAAGCTTTCTTT. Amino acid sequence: CASSVEETVSNTEAFF.

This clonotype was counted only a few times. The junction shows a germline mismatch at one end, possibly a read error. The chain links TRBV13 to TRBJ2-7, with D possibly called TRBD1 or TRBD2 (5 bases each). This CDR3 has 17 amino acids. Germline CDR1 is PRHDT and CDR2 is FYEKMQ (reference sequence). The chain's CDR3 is CASSLGATPGPTYEQYF. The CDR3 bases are TGTGCCAGCAGCCTAGGGGCTACTCCGGGGCCGACCTACGAGCAGTACTTC. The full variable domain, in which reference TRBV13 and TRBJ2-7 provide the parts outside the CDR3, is AAGVIQSPRHLIKEKRETATLKCYPIPRHDTVYWYQQGPGQDPQFLISFYEKMQSDKGSIPDRFSAQQFSDYHSELNMSSLELGDSALYFCASSLGATPGPTYEQYFGPGTRLTVT.